This T cell receptor (beta chain) was recorded in a study of blood T cell repertoires in COVID-19. The overall study: Donors in the United States, Italy and Spain gave samples during acute or convalescent COVID-19.

Original analysis: Cell counts per sample came from amplifying reference gene primers. This table comes from immunoSEQ multiplex PCR, and its TCRdb copy is limited to in-frame clones, with some not included. That table is the source of V, J and clone size, and D and trimming were worked out from the DNA. The repertoire holds about 220,000 clones, with around 83% as singletons. The CDR3 loop spans 20 amino acids. The V gene's germline CDR1 is SGHTA and CDR2 FQGNSA. V lost 0 bases to trimming and J lost 9 bases, with 32 bases between them. The receptor's source is a man aged 45 to 65 who had recovered from COVID-19. The sequenced sample was peripheral blood. This chain connects TRBV7-2 to TRBJ1-2, with D unclear. CDR3 nucleotides: TGTGCCAGCAGCTTAGCGCCGGGAGGAAGACTCTATGGCTACACCTGGAGCTACACCTTC. Protein product: CASSLAPGGRLYGYTWSYTF.